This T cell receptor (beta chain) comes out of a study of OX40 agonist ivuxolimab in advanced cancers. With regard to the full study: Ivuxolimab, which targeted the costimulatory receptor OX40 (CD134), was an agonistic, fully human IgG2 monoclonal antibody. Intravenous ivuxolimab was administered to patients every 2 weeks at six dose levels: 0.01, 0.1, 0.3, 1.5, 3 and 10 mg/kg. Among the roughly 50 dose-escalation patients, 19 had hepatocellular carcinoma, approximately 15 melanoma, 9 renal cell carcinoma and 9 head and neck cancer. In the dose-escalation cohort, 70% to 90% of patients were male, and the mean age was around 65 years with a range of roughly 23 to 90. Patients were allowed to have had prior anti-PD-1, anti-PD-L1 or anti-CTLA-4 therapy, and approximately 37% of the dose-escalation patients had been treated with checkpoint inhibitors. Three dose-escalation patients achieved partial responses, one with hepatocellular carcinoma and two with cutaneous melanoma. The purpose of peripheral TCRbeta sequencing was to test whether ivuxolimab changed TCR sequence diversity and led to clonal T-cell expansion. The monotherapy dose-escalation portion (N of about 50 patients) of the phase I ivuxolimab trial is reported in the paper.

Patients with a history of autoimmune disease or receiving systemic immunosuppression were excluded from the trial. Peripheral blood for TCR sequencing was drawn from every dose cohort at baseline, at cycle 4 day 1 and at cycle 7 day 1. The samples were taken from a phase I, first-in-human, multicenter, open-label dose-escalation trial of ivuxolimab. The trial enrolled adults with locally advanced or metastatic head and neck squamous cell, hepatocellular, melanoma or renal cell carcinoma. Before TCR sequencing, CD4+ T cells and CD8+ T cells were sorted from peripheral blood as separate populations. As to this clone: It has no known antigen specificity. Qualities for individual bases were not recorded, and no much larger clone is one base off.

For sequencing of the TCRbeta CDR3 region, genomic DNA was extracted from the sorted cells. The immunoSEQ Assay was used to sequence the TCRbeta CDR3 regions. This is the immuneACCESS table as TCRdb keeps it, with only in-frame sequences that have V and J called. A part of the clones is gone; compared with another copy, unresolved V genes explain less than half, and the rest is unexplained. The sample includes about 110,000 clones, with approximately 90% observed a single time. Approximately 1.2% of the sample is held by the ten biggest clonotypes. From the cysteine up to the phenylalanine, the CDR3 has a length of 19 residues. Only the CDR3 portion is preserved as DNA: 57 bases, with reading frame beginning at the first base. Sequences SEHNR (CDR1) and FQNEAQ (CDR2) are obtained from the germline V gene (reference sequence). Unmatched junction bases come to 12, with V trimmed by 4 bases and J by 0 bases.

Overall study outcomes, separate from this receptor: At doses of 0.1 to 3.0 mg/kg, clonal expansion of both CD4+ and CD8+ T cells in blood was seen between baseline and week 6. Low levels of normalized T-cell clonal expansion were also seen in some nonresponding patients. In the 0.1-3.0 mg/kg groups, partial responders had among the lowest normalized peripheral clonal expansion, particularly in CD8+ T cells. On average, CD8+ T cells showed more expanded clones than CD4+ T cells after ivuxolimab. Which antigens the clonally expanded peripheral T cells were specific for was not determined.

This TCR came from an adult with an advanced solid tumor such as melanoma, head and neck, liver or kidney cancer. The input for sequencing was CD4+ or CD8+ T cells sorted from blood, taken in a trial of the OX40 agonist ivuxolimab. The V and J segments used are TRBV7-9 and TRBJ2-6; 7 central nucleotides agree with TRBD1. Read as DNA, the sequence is TGTGCCAGCAGCTCCCCTTCCGGGACAGTTCTCTCTGGGGCCAACGTCCTGACTTTC. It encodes CASSSPSGTVLSGANVLTF.